This TCR beta chain was found in a study of T cell clusters in autoimmune cytopenias. In the study overall: Healthy donor controls had a mean age of about 50 years and median age of roughly 60 years.

Roughly 38,000 genome equivalents of blood DNA were amplified for TRB. TRB was amplified by touch-down multiplex PCR, primer pools A and B combined. TCRdb re-called the multiplex PCR reads and catalogs CDR3 proteins one per entry, DNA excluded. In total, the table holds 6,000 to 8,000 distinct CDR3 sequences. Looked up from germline, CDR1 is MNHEY and CDR2 is SVGEGT. The CDR3 is made up of 16 amino acids. These data are also associated with another study on T cell repertoires in aging, cancer and after chemotherapy. That report adds: Six age groups, ranging from 30 or younger to 70 or older, included the donors. Healthy donor repertoires were recorded over several months to years and showed clear clonal overlap.

The sample comprised peripheral blood. The TCR sequence derives from a human donor in good health. This rearrangement joins TRBV6-2 or TRBV6-3 to TRBJ2-3; as DNA is missing, the TRBD1 call by TCRdb cannot be tested. The CDR3 here is CASSNPRDRNTDTQYF.